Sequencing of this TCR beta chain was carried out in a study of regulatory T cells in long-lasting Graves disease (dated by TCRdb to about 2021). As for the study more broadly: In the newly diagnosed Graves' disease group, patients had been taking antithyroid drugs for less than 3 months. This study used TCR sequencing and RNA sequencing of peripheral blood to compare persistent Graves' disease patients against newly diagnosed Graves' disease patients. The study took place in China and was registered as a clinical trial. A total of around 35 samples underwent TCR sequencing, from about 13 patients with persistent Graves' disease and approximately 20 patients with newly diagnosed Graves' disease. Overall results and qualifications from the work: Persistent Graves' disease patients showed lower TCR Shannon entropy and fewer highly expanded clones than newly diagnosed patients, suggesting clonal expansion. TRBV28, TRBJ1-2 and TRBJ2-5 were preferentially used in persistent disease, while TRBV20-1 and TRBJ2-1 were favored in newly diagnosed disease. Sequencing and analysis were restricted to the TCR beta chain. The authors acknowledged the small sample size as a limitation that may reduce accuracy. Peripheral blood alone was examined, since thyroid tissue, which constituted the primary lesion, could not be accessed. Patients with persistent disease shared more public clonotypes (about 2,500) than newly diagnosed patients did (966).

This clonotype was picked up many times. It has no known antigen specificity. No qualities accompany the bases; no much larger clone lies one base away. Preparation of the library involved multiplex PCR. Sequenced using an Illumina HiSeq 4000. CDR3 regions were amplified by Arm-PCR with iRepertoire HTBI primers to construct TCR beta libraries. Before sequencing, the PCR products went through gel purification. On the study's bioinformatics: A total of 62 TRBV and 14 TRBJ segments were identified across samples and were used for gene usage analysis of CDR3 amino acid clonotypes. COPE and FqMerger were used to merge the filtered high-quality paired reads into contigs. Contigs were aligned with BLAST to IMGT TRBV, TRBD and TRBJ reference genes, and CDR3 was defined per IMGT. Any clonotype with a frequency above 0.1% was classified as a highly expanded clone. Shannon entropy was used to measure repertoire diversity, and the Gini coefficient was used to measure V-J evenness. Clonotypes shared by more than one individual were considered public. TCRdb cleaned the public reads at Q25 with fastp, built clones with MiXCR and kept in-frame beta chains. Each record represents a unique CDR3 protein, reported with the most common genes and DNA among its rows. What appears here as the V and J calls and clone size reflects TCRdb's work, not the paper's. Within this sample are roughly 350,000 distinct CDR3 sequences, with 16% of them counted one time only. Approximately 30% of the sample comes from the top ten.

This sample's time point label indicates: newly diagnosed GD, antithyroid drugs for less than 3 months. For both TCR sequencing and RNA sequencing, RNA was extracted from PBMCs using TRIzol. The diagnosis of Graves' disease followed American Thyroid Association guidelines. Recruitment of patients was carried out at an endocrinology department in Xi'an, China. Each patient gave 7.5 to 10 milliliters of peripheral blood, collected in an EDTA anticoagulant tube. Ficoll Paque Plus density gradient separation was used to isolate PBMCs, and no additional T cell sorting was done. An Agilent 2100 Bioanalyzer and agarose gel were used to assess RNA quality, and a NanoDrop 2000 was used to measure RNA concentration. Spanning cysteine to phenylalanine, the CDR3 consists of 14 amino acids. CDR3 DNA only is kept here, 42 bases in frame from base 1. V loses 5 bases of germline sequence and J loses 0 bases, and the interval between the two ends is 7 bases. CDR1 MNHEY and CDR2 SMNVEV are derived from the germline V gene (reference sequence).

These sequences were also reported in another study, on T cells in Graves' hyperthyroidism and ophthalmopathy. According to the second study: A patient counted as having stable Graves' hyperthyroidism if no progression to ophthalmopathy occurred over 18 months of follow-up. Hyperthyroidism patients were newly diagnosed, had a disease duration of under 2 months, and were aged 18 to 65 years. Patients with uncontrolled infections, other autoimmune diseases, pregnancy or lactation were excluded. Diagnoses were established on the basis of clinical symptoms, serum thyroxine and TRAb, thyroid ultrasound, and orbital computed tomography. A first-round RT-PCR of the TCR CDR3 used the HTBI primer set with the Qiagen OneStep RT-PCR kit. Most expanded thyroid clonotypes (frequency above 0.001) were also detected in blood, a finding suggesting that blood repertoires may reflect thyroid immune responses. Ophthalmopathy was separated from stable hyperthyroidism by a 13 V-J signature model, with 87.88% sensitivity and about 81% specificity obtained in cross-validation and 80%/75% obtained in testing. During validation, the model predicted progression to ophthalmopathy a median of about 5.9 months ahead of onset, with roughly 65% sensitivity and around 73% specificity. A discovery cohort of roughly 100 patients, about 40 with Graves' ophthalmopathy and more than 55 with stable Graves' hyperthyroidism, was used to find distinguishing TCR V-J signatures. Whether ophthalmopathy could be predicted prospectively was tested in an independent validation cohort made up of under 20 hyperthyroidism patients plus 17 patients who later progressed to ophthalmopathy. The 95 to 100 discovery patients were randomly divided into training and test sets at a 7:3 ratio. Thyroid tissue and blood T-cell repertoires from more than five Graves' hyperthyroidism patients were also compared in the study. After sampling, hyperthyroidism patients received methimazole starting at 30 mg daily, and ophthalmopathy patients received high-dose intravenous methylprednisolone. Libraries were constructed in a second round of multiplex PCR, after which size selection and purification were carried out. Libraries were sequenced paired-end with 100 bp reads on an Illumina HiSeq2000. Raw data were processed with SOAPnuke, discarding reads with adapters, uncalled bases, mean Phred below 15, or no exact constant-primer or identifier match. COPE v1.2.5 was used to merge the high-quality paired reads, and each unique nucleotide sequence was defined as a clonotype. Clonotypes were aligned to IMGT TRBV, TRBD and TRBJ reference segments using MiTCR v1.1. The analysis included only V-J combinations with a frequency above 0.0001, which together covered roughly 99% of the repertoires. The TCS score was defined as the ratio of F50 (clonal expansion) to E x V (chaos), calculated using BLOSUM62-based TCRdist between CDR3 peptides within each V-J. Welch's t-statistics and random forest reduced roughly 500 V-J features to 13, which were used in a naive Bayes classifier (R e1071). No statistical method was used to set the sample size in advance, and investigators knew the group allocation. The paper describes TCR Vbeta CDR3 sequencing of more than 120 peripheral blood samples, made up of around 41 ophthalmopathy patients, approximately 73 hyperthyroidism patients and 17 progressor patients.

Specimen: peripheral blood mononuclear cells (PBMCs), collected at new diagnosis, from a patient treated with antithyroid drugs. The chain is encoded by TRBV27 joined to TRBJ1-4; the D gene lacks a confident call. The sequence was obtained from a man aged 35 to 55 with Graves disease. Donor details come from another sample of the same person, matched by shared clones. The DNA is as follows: TGTGCCAGCAGTACAGAGGCAACTAATGAAAAACTGTTTTTT. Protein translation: CASSTEATNEKLFF.